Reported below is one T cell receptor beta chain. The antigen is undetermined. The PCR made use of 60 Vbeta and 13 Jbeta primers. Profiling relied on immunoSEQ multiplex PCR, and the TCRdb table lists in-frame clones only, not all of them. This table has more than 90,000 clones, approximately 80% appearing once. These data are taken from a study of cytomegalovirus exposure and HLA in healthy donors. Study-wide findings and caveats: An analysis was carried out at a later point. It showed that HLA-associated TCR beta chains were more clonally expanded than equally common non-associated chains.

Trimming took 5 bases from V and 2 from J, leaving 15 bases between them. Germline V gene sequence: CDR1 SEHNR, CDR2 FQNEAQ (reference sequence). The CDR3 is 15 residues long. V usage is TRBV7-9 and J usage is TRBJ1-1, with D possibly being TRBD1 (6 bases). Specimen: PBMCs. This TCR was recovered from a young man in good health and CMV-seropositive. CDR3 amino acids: CASSPRTEGNTEAFF. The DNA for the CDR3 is TGTGCCAGCAGCCCCAGGACAGAGGGAAACACTGAAGCTTTCTTT.